This is a list of T cell receptor beta chains from one sample in a study of molecular identifiers for immune sequencing clone quantification. In TCRdb, the PCR reads were re-called with MiXCR into one record per CDR3 protein. Of 400,000 to 600,000 distinct CDR3 sequences in the sample, 20% to 25% are singletons; the top ten hold about 0.84%. The sequenced sample was naive CD8+ T cells from blood, with Jurkat cell RNA spiked in. The receptors were gathered from a human donor in good health. Some libraries in this study had Jurkat cell RNA spiked in. The CDR3 runs from the conserved cysteine through the conserved F or W. D genes are given only for firm matches. Clone size is not always given. Where it is, it says once, few, many or a class for expanded clones.

v_call	j_call	clone_size	d_call	cdr3_nt	cdr3_aa
TRBV3-1	TRBJ2-3	many	.	TGTGCCAGCAGCCAAGACCCGCCAGATACGCAGTATTTT	CASSQDPPDTQYF
TRBV27	TRBJ1-1	.	.	TGTGCCAGCAGTTTGCGGGGGATTGCTGAAGCTTTCTTT	CASSLRGIAEAFF
TRBV29-1	TRBJ2-1	many	.	TGCAGCGTTGAAGAGGGGGACGGCGCCCGCTTCAATGAGCAGTTCTTC	CSVEEGDGARFNEQFF
TRBV10-2	TRBJ2-3	few	TRBD2	TGCGCCAGCAGTGAACCTAGCGGAGATACGCAGTATTTT	CASSEPSGDTQYF
TRBV7-6	TRBJ2-3	many	TRBD2	TGTGCCAGCAGCTTACGAGCGGCGGGGGGCGTCCCAGATACGCAGTATTTT	CASSLRAAGGVPDTQYF
TRBV28	TRBJ1-1	few	.	TGTGCCAGCAGTTTATCCCTAGGACACCTTGAAGCTTTCTTT	CASSLSLGHLEAFF
TRBV29-1	TRBJ2-3	many	.	TGCAGCGTTGAGTTGAGTCGGGGAACGCAGTATTTT	CSVELSRGTQYF
TRBV6-2/TRBV6-3	TRBJ2-6	.	.	TGTGCCAGCAGACTGGTGCGAGCCGCTGGGGCCAACGTCCTGACTTTC	CASRLVRAAGANVLTF
TRBV4-3	TRBJ2-2	few	.	TGCGCCAGCAGCCAAGATAGGGGGGCGAACACCGGGGAGCTGTTTTTT	CASSQDRGANTGELFF
TRBV5-8	TRBJ2-2	.	TRBD2	TGTGCCAGCCGGGAGGCCACCCCTTACACCGGGGAGCTGTTTTTT	CASREATPYTGELFF
TRBV5-6	TRBJ2-3	many	TRBD2	TGTGCCAGCGGCACTAGCGGGAGTAAGAGCACAGATACGCAGTATTTT	CASGTSGSKSTDTQYF
TRBV5-1	TRBJ1-2	few	.	TGCGCCAGCAGCTTGGGTCCCGGAGTTAACTATGGCTACACCTTC	CASSLGPGVNYGYTF
TRBV7-9	TRBJ2-3	many	.	TGTGCCAGCAGCTTAAATACCGGGCAGCACATGGATACGCAGTATTTT	CASSLNTGQHMDTQYF
TRBV20-1	TRBJ2-7	few	.	TGCAGTGCTAAGACTATCTCCTACGAGCAGTACTTC	CSAKTISYEQYF
TRBV27	TRBJ2-7	few	TRBD2	TGTGCCAGCGGGTGGACTAGCGAGGGGAACGAGCAGTACTTC	CASGWTSEGNEQYF
TRBV27	TRBJ2-7	many	.	TGTGCCAGCAGTTTTGTACAGGACCGTTTGTACGAGCAGTACTTC	CASSFVQDRLYEQYF
TRBV7-9	TRBJ1-1	.	.	TGTGCCAGCTCCTCCTGGGAGGCTTTCTTT	CASSSWEAFF
TRBV20-1	TRBJ1-2	few	TRBD1	TGCAGTGCCCCAATACGGACAGGTTACGTAGATGGCTACACCTTC	CSAPIRTGYVDGYTF
TRBV3-1	TRBJ2-5	.	TRBD2	TGTGCCAGCAGCCAAGATGCGCGGGAGGTAGAGACCCAGTACTTC	CASSQDAREVETQYF
TRBV4-3	TRBJ1-4	few	.	TGCGCCAGCAGCCAAGGGTTGGGGGAAGAAAAACTGTTTTTT	CASSQGLGEEKLFF
TRBV4-3	TRBJ2-2	few	TRBD2	TGCGCCAGCAGCCAAGATCGGACTAGCGGCAGTGGGGAGCTGTTTTTT	CASSQDRTSGSGELFF
TRBV19	TRBJ2-2	.	.	TGTGCCAGTAGTATCTCATCGAACACCGGGGAGCTGTTTTTT	CASSISSNTGELFF
TRBV7-6	TRBJ2-3	many	TRBD2	TGTGCCAGCAGCACAGGACTAGCGGGAGCTCTCACAGATACGCAGTATTTT	CASSTGLAGALTDTQYF
TRBV27	TRBJ1-1	few	TRBD1	TGTGCCAGCAGTTTATGGGGCGACAGGGAAACTGAAGCTTTCTTT	CASSLWGDRETEAFF
TRBV9	TRBJ1-1	few	.	TGTGCCAGCAGCCCTCAAGGGGGGGGGGAGAACACTGAAGCTTTCTTT	CASSPQGGGENTEAFF